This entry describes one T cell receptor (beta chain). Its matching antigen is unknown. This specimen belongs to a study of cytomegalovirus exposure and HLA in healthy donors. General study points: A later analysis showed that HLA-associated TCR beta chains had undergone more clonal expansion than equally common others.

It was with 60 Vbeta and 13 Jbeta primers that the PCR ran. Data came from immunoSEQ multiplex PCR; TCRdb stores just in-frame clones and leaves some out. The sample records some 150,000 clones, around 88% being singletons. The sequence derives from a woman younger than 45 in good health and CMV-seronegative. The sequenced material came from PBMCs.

DNA of the CDR3: TGCGCCAGCAGGGTAGGATACGGGGGGGTCAATGAGCAGTTCTTC. Its protein is CASRVGYGGVNEQFF. The chain has TRBV10-2 and TRBJ2-1; 8 bases agree with TRBD2. V gave up 6 bases and J gave up 6 bases; unmatched junction bases: 10. Germline-derived CDR1 and CDR2 are WSHSY and SAAADI. CDR3 length equals 15 residues.